Listed below are T cell receptor beta chains from one sample, sequenced in a study of blood T cell repertoires in COVID-19. TCRdb's table, derived via immunoSEQ multiplex PCR, lists solely in-frame clones and lacks some. This table holds about 190,000 clones, about 81% found once. The sample taken for sequencing was PBMCs or T cells enriched from blood (not recorded which). Receptor source: a woman between 25 and 40 years old who had recovered from COVID-19. Each CDR3 is given with its conserved first and last residue. Fields, in order: V gene, D gene, clone size, J gene, CDR3 DNA, CDR3 protein. The D gene is left open where the match is weak. Expanded clones are given a class, and other clones once, few, many or no size at all.

>TRBV4-1|.|.|TRBJ1-5
TGCGCCAGCAGCCAAGATCATCAGGGCAGGGGCAGCAATCAGCCCCAGCATTTT
CASSQDHQGRGSNQPQHF
>TRBV21-1|.|.|TRBJ2-1
TGTGCCAGCAGCAAAGCGCTGACGACTAGCGAATACAATGAGCAGTTCTTC
CASSKALTTSEYNEQFF
>TRBV29-1|TRBD2|once|TRBJ2-6
TGCAGCGCCAATCCCCTAGCGGGAGGTCGGGGGGCCAACGTCCTGACTTTC
CSANPLAGGRGANVLTF
>TRBV29-1|TRBD1|.|TRBJ1-4
TGCAGCGTTGACCCCACGGACAGGGGGCGAACTAATGAAAAACTGTTTTTT
CSVDPTDRGRTNEKLFF
>TRBV7-7|TRBD2|.|TRBJ2-1
TGTGCTAGCAGCATGAGCCTAGCGGGAGCGTACAATGAGCAGTTCTTC
CASSMSLAGAYNEQFF
>TRBV21-1|.|.|TRBJ2-4
TGTGCCAGCAGCAAGGAGGTCAGGGTAGCGGGAGTTTTACTACGGTCAGCCAAAAACATTCAGTACTTC
CASSKEVRVAGVLLRSAKNIQYF
>TRBV29-1|.|.|TRBJ1-5
TGCAGCGTTGCCGGGCGTGGGGGCGCTGAGCAGCCCCAGCATTTT
CSVAGRGGAEQPQHF
>TRBV11-2|TRBD1|.|TRBJ1-2
TGTGCCAGCAGTTTCACAGGGGGCATCGACTATGGCTACACCTTC
CASSFTGGIDYGYTF
>TRBV2|.|.|TRBJ2-1
TGTGCCAGCAGTGGGGGACAAGACAATGAGCAGTTCTTC
CASSGGQDNEQFF
>TRBV9|.|.|TRBJ2-5
TGTGCCAGCAGCGTAGCCAGGGAAGGCCAAGAGACCCAGTACTTC
CASSVAREGQETQYF
>TRBV24-1|.|few|TRBJ1-1
TGTGCCACCAGTGATGTTGCAGGGGCTGAAGCTTTCTTT
CATSDVAGAEAFF
>TRBV24-1|TRBD2|.|TRBJ2-3
TGTGCCACCAGTGCCCTACTCGGGAGGGGGACAGATACGCAGTATTTT
CATSALLGRGTDTQYF
>TRBV28|.|.|TRBJ1-3
TGTGCCAGCAGTGGGGGGTGGTCTGGAAACACCATATATTTT
CASSGGWSGNTIYF
>TRBV28|TRBD1|.|TRBJ1-2
TGTGCCAGCAGGGACAGGGGCAGGGGCTATGGCTACACCTTC
CASRDRGRGYGYTF
>TRBV6-5|.|once|TRBJ2-1
TGTGCCGCCTCCGGGGGCGGGAGCTCCTACAATGAGCAGTTCTTC
CAASGGGSSYNEQFF
>TRBV7-7|TRBD2|.|TRBJ2-2
TGTGCTAGCAGCTCGGGACTAGCGAACACCGGGGAGCTGTTTTTT
CASSSGLANTGELFF
>TRBV2|TRBD1|.|TRBJ2-3
TGTGCCAGCATTCCGGGACAGCTTTCGGATACGCAGTATTTT
CASIPGQLSDTQYF
>TRBV29-1|TRBD1|once|TRBJ1-5
TGCAGCGTGAAGGACAGGGGAGATCAGCCCCAGCATTTT
CSVKDRGDQPQHF
>TRBV28|TRBD2|.|TRBJ2-7
TGTGCCAGCTTTAATCCGACTAGCGGGATGGTTGAGCAGTACTTC
CASFNPTSGMVEQYF
>TRBV30|.|.|TRBJ2-7
TGTGCCTGGAGTGTACAGGCATCCTACGAGCAGTACTTC
CAWSVQASYEQYF
>TRBV9|TRBD1|.|TRBJ2-1
TGTGCCAGCAGCGTAGCGCCACAGGGGAACAATGAGCAGTTCTTC
CASSVAPQGNNEQFF
>TRBV5-1|TRBD1|once|TRBJ1-2
TGCGCCAGCAGCGACAAGGGACAGCCGGCGCATGGCTACACCTTC
CASSDKGQPAHGYTF
>TRBV7-9|.|few|TRBJ1-1
TGTGCCAGCAGCTTAGTTAGGCGACAGCTTGAAGCTTTCTTT
CASSLVRRQLEAFF
>TRBV30|TRBD1|.|TRBJ1-2
TGTGCCTGGAATTACAGGGGCGGCTACACCTTC
CAWNYRGGYTF
>TRBV5-1|.|few|TRBJ1-3
TGCGCCAGCAGCGAGACAGGTGATGGAAACACCATATATTTT
CASSETGDGNTIYF
>TRBV7-2|.|.|TRBJ1-5
TGTGCCAGCAGCTTGAAGGTAGCAGGGCCACGGGGGACCCAGCATTTT
CASSLKVAGPRGTQHF
>TRBV2|.|.|TRBJ1-6
TGTGCCAGCAGTATAACGGGATGGGCCCTCCACTTT
CASSITGWALHF
>TRBV23-1|TRBD1|.|TRBJ2-4
TGCGCCAGCAGTCAACCACCGGGACAGGGGGCGACCGACGGAGAAATAGCCAAAAACATTCAGTACTTC
CASSQPPGQGATDGEIAKNIQYF
>TRBV19|.|.|TRBJ2-7
TGTGCCAGTAGTTCATCGGAGCTCTGGGAGCAGTACTTC
CASSSSELWEQYF
>TRBV11-2|TRBD1|.|TRBJ1-1
TGTGCCAGCAGCTCCAGGGGGCAGGTGAACACTGAAGCTTTCTTT
CASSSRGQVNTEAFF
>TRBV24-1|.|.|TRBJ2-6
TGTGCCACCAGCAAGGGGGTAACTGGGGCCAACGTCCTGACTTTC
CATSKGVTGANVLTF
>TRBV19|.|.|TRBJ1-3
TGTGCCAGTAGTATGGGACTGACCTCTGGAAACACCATATATTTT
CASSMGLTSGNTIYF
>TRBV28|.|.|TRBJ1-3
TGTGCCAGCAGTTCCCCTGGGCAGGCAGGCACCATATATTTT
CASSSPGQAGTIYF
>TRBV3-1/TRBV3-2|.|.|TRBJ1-2
TGTGCCAGCAGCCAAGATCTTGCGGTGAACTATGGCTACACCTTC
CASSQDLAVNYGYTF
>TRBV7-3|TRBD1|.|TRBJ1-1
TGTGCCAGCAGCTTAATGGCAGGGGGCACTGAAGCTTTCTTT
CASSLMAGGTEAFF
>TRBV19|.|.|TRBJ1-1
TGTGCCAGTAGTCCCCCGGGGGGCCGGGGCGCTGAAGCTTTCTTT
CASSPPGGRGAEAFF